Presented here are 22 T cell receptor beta chains from one specimen sequenced in a study of technical replicates of blood from a few donors. Some clones are missing from TCRdb's copy, which holds only in-frame ones; the method was immunoSEQ multiplex PCR. The data hold about 88,000 clones, with around 93% observed a single time. The sample was T cells isolated from PBMCs. The receptors here all came from a human donor in good health.

In this sample, this clone turned up once. The chain combines TRBV10-1 with TRBJ2-2; weak D call: TRBD1 (5 bases). V was clipped by 2 bases and J by 3 bases, with 13 bases between them. Germline V gives CDR1 WNHNN, CDR2 SYGVQD (reference sequence). This CDR3 region has 16 residues. The CDR3 loop is CASSEGPRVDTGELFF. The CDR3 coding sequence is TGCGCCAGCAGTGAGGGGCCCAGGGTAGACACCGGGGAGCTGTTTTTT.

The rearrangement joins TRBV19 to TRBJ2-3; 10 bases fit TRBD1. V gave up 3 bases and J gave up 5 bases; unmatched junction bases: 2. The CDR3 is 14 amino acids. Germline V gene sequence: CDR1 LNHDA, CDR2 SQIVND (reference sequence). CDR3 in DNA: TGTGCCAGTAGTATCGGACAGGGGGTAGATACGCAGTATTTT. This translates into CASSIGQGVDTQYF. Supplemented by reference TRBV19 and TRBJ2-3, the full variable domain reads DGGITQSPKYLFRKEGQNVTLSCEQNLNHDAMYWYRQDPGQGLRLIYYSQIVNDFQKGDIAEGYSVSREKKESFPLTVTSAQKNPTAFYLCASSIGQGVDTQYFGPGTRLTVL.

The gene calls are TRBV5-8 and TRBJ2-2, with 9 bases that match TRBD2. V lost 4 bases, J lost 0 bases, and 4 bases stayed unmatched. Germline CDR1 SGHTS, CDR2 YDEGEE. The CDR3 covers 16 residues. The CDR3 is CASSHQRGANTGELFF. The CDR3 coding sequence is TGTGCCAGCAGCCATCAGCGGGGGGCGAACACCGGGGAGCTGTTTTTT. The full variable domain, its missing parts supplied by reference TRBV5-8 and TRBJ2-2, is EAGVTQSPTHLIKTRGQQATLRCSPISGHTSVYWYQQALGLGLQFLLWYDEGEERNRGNFPPRFSGRQFPNYSSELNVNALELEDSALYLCASSHQRGANTGELFFGEGSRLTVL.

The rearrangement links TRBV6-5 to TRBJ2-7; the D is unclear. This CDR3 is 12 amino acids long. V dropped 4 bases and J dropped 3 bases, with 7 bases sitting between them. Germline loops: CDR1 MNHEY, CDR2 SVGAGI. This chain's CDR3 is CASSSHSYEQYF. CDR3 nucleotide sequence: TGTGCCAGCAGTTCTCACAGCTACGAGCAGTACTTC.

The V call is TRBV28, the J call TRBJ2-6; D is undetermined. This CDR3 is built from 13 residues. CDR1 MDHEN and CDR2 SYDVKM come from the germline V gene. The V gene lost 10 bases and the J gene lost 3 bases, with 10 bases spanning the gap. The CDR3 sequence: CAIPVRGANVLTF. In DNA, the CDR3 is TGTGCCATCCCCGTTCGTGGGGCCAACGTCCTGACTTTC.

V gene TRBV25-1 combines with J gene TRBJ1-2, with a weak D call TRBD1 (6 bases). Germline CDR1 is MGHDK and CDR2 is SYGVNS. The CDR3 sequence is 12 residues long. Between the trimmed V and J ends, which lost 3 bases and 8 bases, there was a span of 10 bases. The CDR3 DNA reads as TGTGCCAGCAGTGAGACAGGAGGCGGCTACACCTTC. Translating gives CASSETGGGYTF.

A single count supports this clone. J is TRBJ1-4 and V is TRBV6-6, with D hard to call. Trimming pared 6 bases from V and 5 bases from J, leaving 4 bases between. The germline CDR1 and CDR2 sequences are MNHNY and SVGAGI (reference sequence). This CDR3 has 11 amino acids. The CDR3 sequence: CASSLNEKLFF. Here the CDR3 DNA reads TGTGCCAGCAGCCTCAATGAAAAACTGTTTTTT.

The gene calls are TRBV5-1 and TRBJ2-1, with 7 bases aligning to TRBD1. J was trimmed by 5 bases and V by 2 bases; bases with no gene match: 1. This CDR3 has 13 residues. Germline assignment: CDR1 SGHRS and CDR2 YFSETQ. CDR3 residues: CASSFGTDNEQFF. CDR3 bases: TGCGCCAGCAGCTTCGGGACAGACAATGAGCAGTTCTTC.

The chain links TRBV6-5 to TRBJ2-3, with D possibly matching TRBD1 (6 bases). This CDR3 region has 15 residues. CDR1 MNHEY and CDR2 SVGAGI come from the germline V gene. V lost 2 bases to trimming and J lost 0 bases, with 9 bases between them. CDR3 DNA: TGTGCCAGCAGTTACAGCACAGGGAGCACAGATACGCAGTATTTT. It yields the protein CASSYSTGSTDTQYF.

The rearrangement joins TRBV9 to TRBJ2-5; a weak D match, TRBD2 (5 bases). The CDR3 loop spans 13 amino acids. The germline V gene has CDR1 SGDLS and CDR2 YYNGEE. The V and J ends lost 2 bases and 1 base respectively, with 6 bases between them. CDR3 amino acids: CASSVGGQETQYF. CDR3 nucleotide sequence: TGTGCCAGCAGCGTTGGAGGCCAAGAGACCCAGTACTTC.

This chain links TRBV7-9 with TRBJ1-1; possibly TRBD1 for D (5 bases). The CDR3 runs 17 residues. The germline V and J ends were trimmed by 0 bases and 1 base, with 15 bases remaining between them. Per germline, CDR1 SEHNR and CDR2 FQNEAQ (reference sequence). The CDR3 bases are TGTGCCAGCAGCTTAGCGGAGGGGTTACTAAGGAACACTGAAGCTTTCTTT. Its translation is CASSLAEGLLRNTEAFF.

The V call is TRBV15, the J call TRBJ2-2; 12 positions agree with TRBD2. The CDR3 runs to 17 residues. In germline, CDR1 is LNHNV, CDR2 YYDKDF (reference sequence). The V gene end was trimmed by 0 bases and the J gene end by 4 bases; junction bases not matched to a gene: 3. CDR3 DNA: TGTGCCACCAGCAGAGACAGGACTAGCGGGACCACCGGGGAGCTGTTTTTT. This encodes CATSRDRTSGTTGELFF.

V gene TRBV6-6 combines with J gene TRBJ2-3; D gene unclear. The CDR3 is 15 residues long. The V end was cut by 2 bases, the J end by 2 bases, with 11 bases between. The germline V gene encodes CDR1 MNHNY and CDR2 SVGAGI (reference sequence). CDR3 bases: TGTGCCAGCAGTTACAGAAACCTATACACAGATACGCAGTATTTT. Its translation is CASSYRNLYTDTQYF.

The chain links TRBV30 to TRBJ1-1; possible D gene TRBD1, 5 bases. This CDR3 is 12 amino acids long. The V end lost 4 bases, the J end lost 1 base, and 7 bases lay between the germline ends. Germline-derived CDR1 and CDR2 are GTSNPN and SVGIG (reference sequence). As DNA, the CDR3 is TGTGCCTGGATCGACAGGAACACTGAAGCTTTCTTT. Its translation: CAWIDRNTEAFF.

V usage is TRBV6-5 and J usage is TRBJ2-7; the match to TRBD1 covers 11 bases. Germline assignment: CDR1 MNHEY and CDR2 SVGAGI. The CDR3 runs 14 residues. Trimming removed 5 bases from V and 9 bases from J; junction bases left unmatched: 9. Here the CDR3 DNA reads TGTGCCAGCAGTGTTTCCGGGACAGGGGGGAGGCAGTACTTC. It codes for CASSVSGTGGRQYF.

The chain employs TRBV6-4 and TRBJ2-3; TRBD2 matches at 16 bases. Germline V lookup: CDR1 MRHNA, CDR2 SNTAGT. This CDR3 comprises 18 residues. Trimming cost V 0 bases and J 2 bases; bases outside gene matches: 2. The CDR3 DNA follows: TGTGCCAGCAGTGACTCAGGGACTAGCGGGAGGGCCACAGATACGCAGTATTTT. Translated: CASSDSGTSGRATDTQYF.

V gene TRBV5-1 combines with J gene TRBJ1-5; D gene uncertain. The germline CDR1 and CDR2 sequences are SGHRS and YFSETQ. The CDR3 runs 17 residues. V lost 4 bases, J lost 1 base, and 18 bases lay in between. The CDR3 bases are TGCGCCAGCAGCCTAGGCCCGGGAGAGGAAAGCAATCAGCCCCAGCATTTT. Its translation: CASSLGPGEESNQPQHF.

This chain uses TRBV10-1 with TRBJ2-7; D may be TRBD1 (5 bases). This CDR3 region has 14 residues. CDR1 WNHNN and CDR2 SYGVQD come from the germline V gene (reference sequence). V gave up 3 bases and J gave up 2 bases, with 11 bases separating them. The CDR3 nucleotides read TGCGCCAGCAGTGAAACAGGTGGGGCCTACGAGCAGTACTTC. Protein sequence: CASSETGGAYEQYF.

The chain employs TRBV30 and TRBJ2-5; 8 nucleotides line up with TRBD2. CDR1 and CDR2 from the germline V gene are GTSNPN and SVGIG (reference sequence). J was trimmed by 5 bases and V by 2 bases; bases with no gene match: 7. This CDR3 spans 14 amino acids. The DNA for the CDR3 is TGTGCCTGGAGTCACGGGGGGGCATCGGAGACCCAGTACTTC. It specifies CAWSHGGASETQYF.

This chain joins TRBV5-1 and TRBJ2-7; D possibly corresponds to TRBD1 (5 bases). The germline CDR1 and CDR2 sequences are SGHRS and YFSETQ. The CDR3 has 15 amino acids. Trimming removed 2 bases at V and 1 base at J, with 13 bases between. In DNA form, the CDR3 reads TGCGCCAGCAGCTTCTCCCAGGGCCCGTCCTACGAGCAGTACTTC. It specifies CASSFSQGPSYEQYF.

The V gene is TRBV7-9, the J gene TRBJ2-1, with 9 nucleotides matching TRBD2. Germline V lookup: CDR1 SEHNR, CDR2 FQNEAQ (reference sequence). V shed 1 base, J shed 7 bases, and the junction held 14 bases outside the gene matches. The CDR3 spans 18 residues. The CDR3 is CASSLELWRGGLNNEQFF. The CDR3, as DNA: TGTGCCAGCAGCTTAGAATTGTGGCGGGGGGGCCTTAATAATGAGCAGTTCTTC.

This chain joins TRBV12-5 and TRBJ2-1, with no clear D. Trimming left V 6 bases short and J 8 bases short, with 8 bases between. This CDR3 is 11 amino acids long. Germline values: CDR1 LGHNT, CDR2 FRNRAP. CDR3 protein: CASGVHYEQFF. CDR3 nucleotides: TGTGCTAGTGGGGTCCACTATGAGCAGTTCTTC. Looking up the rest from reference TRBV12-5 and TRBJ2-1 gives the full variable domain: DARVTQTPRHKVTEMGQEVTMRCQPILGHNTVFWYRQTMMQGLELLAYFRNRAPLDDSGMPKDRFSAEMPDATLATLKIQPSEPRDSAVYFCASGVHYEQFFGPGTRLTVL.